This T cell receptor (beta chain) was observed in a study of T cells in Graves' hyperthyroidism and ophthalmopathy (dated by TCRdb to the late 2010s). Study-wide context: Peripheral blood samples were taken at the time of initial diagnosis, prior to any treatment. After blood sampling, hyperthyroidism patients were treated with methimazole at a starting dose of 30 mg daily, and ophthalmopathy patients were treated with high-dose intravenous methylprednisolone. In roughly six Graves' hyperthyroidism patients, the study also compared T-cell repertoires from thyroid tissue with T-cell repertoires from blood. An independent validation cohort of about 20 hyperthyroidism patients and approximately 17 patients who later progressed to ophthalmopathy tested prospective prediction of ophthalmopathy. To identify TCR V-J signatures that set the groups apart, the researchers used a discovery cohort of 90 to 100 patients, made up of 40 to 45 with Graves' ophthalmopathy and 55 to 65 with stable Graves' hyperthyroidism. The 100 or so discovery patients were randomly split 7:3 into training and test sets. TCR Vbeta CDR3 sequencing of some 140 peripheral blood samples (about 45 ophthalmopathy, about 80 hyperthyroidism and approximately 17 progressor patients) is reported in the paper. Results and caveats for the whole study, not just this receptor: In cross-validation, a model built on a 13 V-J signature told ophthalmopathy apart from stable hyperthyroidism with 87.88% sensitivity and roughly 81% specificity, and in testing the same model reached 80%/75%. In validation, the model predicted progression to ophthalmopathy with about 71% sensitivity and around 72% specificity, a median of 6.5 months before onset. Most expanded thyroid clonotypes (frequency above 0.001) were also found in blood, which suggests that blood repertoires may mirror thyroid immune responses. No statistical method was used to fix the sample size in advance, and group allocation was not hidden from the investigators.

TCR beta CDR3 regions were amplified from RNA transcripts. A first-round RT-PCR of the TCR CDR3 used the HTBI primer set with the Qiagen OneStep RT-PCR kit. Libraries were constructed in a second round of multiplex PCR, after which size selection and purification were performed. The libraries were sequenced on an Illumina HiSeq2000 using paired-end 100 bp reads. The paper's data handling went like this. Raw data were processed with SOAPnuke, discarding reads with adapters, uncalled bases, mean Phred below 15, or no exact constant-primer or identifier match. COPE v1.2.5 was used to merge the high-quality paired reads, and each unique nucleotide sequence was defined as a clonotype. MiTCR v1.1 was used to align the clonotypes against IMGT TRBV, TRBD and TRBJ reference segments. Only V-J combinations with frequency above 0.0001, covering 99% to 99.2% of repertoires, were analysed. A TCS score was defined as the ratio between F50 (clonal expansion) and ExV (chaos), using BLOSUM62-based TCRdist between CDR3 peptides within each V-J. Welch's t-statistics and random forest reduced just over 500 V-J features to 13, which were used in a naive Bayes classifier (R e1071). The public reads were reanalyzed by TCRdb: fastp trimming at Q25, MiXCR alignment, in-frame beta chains only. Each entry merges the rows of one CDR3 protein and shows their most common DNA and genes. What appears here as the V and J calls and clone size reflects TCRdb's work, not the paper's. A total of about 180,000 distinct CDR3 sequences appear in this sample, 9.4% of them only once. The ten biggest clones cover over 20% of the sample.

The table lists this clonotype with many counts. This receptor's antigen is unknown. No quality values exist for individual bases; no much larger clone is one base distant. The hyperthyroidism patients were between 18 and 65 years old and newly diagnosed, with a disease duration of less than 2 months. The study excluded patients with uncontrolled infections, other autoimmune diseases, pregnancy or lactation. Diagnoses relied on clinical symptoms, serum thyroxine and TRAb, thyroid ultrasound and orbital computed tomography. Blood from progressor patients was collected at the time of first diagnosis with hyperthyroidism, before any ophthalmopathy symptoms had appeared. Ficoll-Paque density gradient centrifugation was used to isolate PBMCs from around 10 ml of fresh peripheral blood. Progressor patients were first diagnosed with Graves' hyperthyroidism and then developed ophthalmopathy during follow-up. Total RNA was extracted using Trizol reagent, and RNA quality was assessed on an Agilent 2100 Bioanalyzer.

The CDR3 numbers 13 residues from cysteine through phenylalanine. The kept DNA is CDR3 alone, 39 bases in frame from the first base. Between the V and J ends, shortened by 2 bases and 11 bases respectively, the junction contains 15 bases. The sequence joins TRBV12-3 or TRBV12-4 to TRBJ1-1; a tentative D call is TRBD1 (6 bases match). This TCR was sampled from a woman aged 18-35 years with Graves' hyperthyroidism that later progressed to Graves' ophthalmopathy. Sequenced sample: blood. The bases are TGTGCCAGCAGTTTAATGGGGGGCAGGGAGGCTTTCTTT. This is translated as CASSLMGGREAFF.